This T cell receptor beta chain appears in the sequencing data of a study of vaccination and CD4 T cells after COVID-19. About the study: Post-vaccination samples were procured at a median of approximately 70 days following dose two (range 14 to 241).

The length of the CDR3 is 15 residues. The V gene's germline CDR1 is SGHNT and CDR2 YYREEE (reference sequence). Trimming took 0 bases from V and 3 from J; bases not matched to a gene: 5. As to this clonotype: The antigen remains undetermined.

The treatment denotes: 10-day PBMC culture with coronavirus spike peptide pools or control peptides (ViraFEST assay). The Oncomine TCR Beta short-read assay sequenced DNA from cultured CD4+ T cells. TCRdb re-analysed the PCR reads in MiXCR, keeping a single row per CDR3 protein. Of fewer than 25,000 distinct CDR3 sequences in the sample, around 41% are singletons; the top ten hold around an eighth. The sample was cultured CD4+ T cells from blood. The source of this sequence is a human donor with COVID-19. J is TRBJ1-2 and V is TRBV5-4; 7 bases match TRBD1. CDR3 amino acids: CASSLEPGQHYGYTF. As DNA, the CDR3 is TGTGCCAGCAGCTTGGAACCGGGACAGCACTATGGCTACACCTTC. Drawing the rest from reference TRBV5-4 and TRBJ1-2, the complete variable domain is ETGVTQSPTHLIKTRGQQVTLRCSSQSGHNTVSWYQQALGQGPQFIFQYYREEENGRGNFPPRFSGLQFPNYSSELNVNALELDDSALYLCASSLEPGQHYGYTFGSGTRLTVV.